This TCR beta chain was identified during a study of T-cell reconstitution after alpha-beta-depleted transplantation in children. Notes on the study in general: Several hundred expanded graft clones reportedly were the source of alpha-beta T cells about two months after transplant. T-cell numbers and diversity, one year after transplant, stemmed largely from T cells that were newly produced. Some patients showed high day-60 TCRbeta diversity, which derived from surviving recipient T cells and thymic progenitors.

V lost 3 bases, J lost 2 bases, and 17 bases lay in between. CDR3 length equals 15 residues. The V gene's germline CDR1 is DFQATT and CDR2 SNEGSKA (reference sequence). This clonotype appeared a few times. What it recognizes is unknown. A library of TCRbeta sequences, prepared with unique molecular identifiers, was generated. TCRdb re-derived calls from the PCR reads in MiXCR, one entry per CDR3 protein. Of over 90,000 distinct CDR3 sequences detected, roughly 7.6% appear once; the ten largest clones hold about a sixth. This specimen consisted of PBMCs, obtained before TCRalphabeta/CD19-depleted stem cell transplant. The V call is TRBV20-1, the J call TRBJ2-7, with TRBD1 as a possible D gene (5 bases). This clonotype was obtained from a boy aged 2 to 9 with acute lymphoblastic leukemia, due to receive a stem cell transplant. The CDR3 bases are TGCAGTGCTAGCCCGGAGACAGCCACCCCCTACGAGCAGTACTTC. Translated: CSASPETATPYEQYF.